This T cell receptor beta chain was identified in a study of shared clonotypes between healthy human individuals. This clone was seen a few times. This CDR3 is 16 amino acids long. Looked up from germline, CDR1 is MDHEN and CDR2 is SYDVKM. V shed 1 base, J shed 5 bases, and the junction held 5 bases outside the gene matches. Sequencing used immunoSEQ multiplex PCR; TCRdb keeps in-frame clones, though not all of them. The sample consists of about 490,000 clones, 65% to 80% of them appearing once. The material sequenced was PBMCs. V usage is TRBV28 and J usage is TRBJ2-1; 10 nucleotides agree with TRBD2. This TCR was recovered from a middle-aged woman in good health. Some clones in this sample may be carry-over from other donors' samples. The CDR3: CASSLFSGRFHNEQFF. The CDR3 nucleotides read TGTGCCAGCAGTTTATTTAGCGGGAGGTTCCACAATGAGCAGTTCTTC.